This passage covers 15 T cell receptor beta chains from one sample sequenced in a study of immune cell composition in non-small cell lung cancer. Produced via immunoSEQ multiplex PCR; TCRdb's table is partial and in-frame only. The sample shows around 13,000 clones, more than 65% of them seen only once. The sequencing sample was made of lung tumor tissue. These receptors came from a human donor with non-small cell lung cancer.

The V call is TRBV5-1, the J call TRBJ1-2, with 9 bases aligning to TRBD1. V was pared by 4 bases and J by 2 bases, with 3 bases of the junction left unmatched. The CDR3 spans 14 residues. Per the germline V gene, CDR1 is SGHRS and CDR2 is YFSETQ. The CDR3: CASSLGTGNYGYTF. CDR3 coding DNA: TGCGCCAGCAGCCTTGGGACAGGGAACTATGGCTACACCTTC.

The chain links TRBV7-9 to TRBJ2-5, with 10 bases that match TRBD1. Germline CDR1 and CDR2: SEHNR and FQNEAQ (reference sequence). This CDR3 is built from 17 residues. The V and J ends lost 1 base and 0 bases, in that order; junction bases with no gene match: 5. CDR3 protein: CASSLEEGTGDQETQYF. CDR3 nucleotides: TGTGCCAGCAGCTTAGAGGAAGGGACAGGGGACCAAGAGACCCAGTACTTC. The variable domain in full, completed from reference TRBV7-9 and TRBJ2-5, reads DTGVSQNPRHKITKRGQNVTFRCDPISEHNRLYWYRQTLGQGPEFLTYFQNEAQLEKSRLLSDRFSAERPKGSFSTLEIQRTEQGDSAMYLCASSLEEGTGDQETQYFGPGTRLLVL.

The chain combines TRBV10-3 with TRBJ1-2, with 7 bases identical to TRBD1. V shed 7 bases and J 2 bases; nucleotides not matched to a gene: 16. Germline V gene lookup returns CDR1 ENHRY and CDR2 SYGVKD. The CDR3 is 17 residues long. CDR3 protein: CAINYGPGQTLNYGYTF. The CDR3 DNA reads TGTGCCATCAACTATGGCCCGGGACAGACCCTAAACTATGGCTACACCTTC.

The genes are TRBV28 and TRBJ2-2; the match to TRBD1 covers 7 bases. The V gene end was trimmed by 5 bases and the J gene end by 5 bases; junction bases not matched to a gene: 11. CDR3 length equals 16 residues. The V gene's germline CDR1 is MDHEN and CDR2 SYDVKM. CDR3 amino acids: CASSQLRGRFTGELFF. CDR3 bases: TGTGCCAGCAGTCAACTCAGGGGGAGATTTACCGGGGAGCTGTTTTTT.

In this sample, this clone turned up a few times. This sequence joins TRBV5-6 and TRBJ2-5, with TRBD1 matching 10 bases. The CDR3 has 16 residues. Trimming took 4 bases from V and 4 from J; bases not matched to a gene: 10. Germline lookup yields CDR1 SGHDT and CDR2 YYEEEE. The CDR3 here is CASSRGTGATGETQYF. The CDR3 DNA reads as TGTGCCAGCAGCCGTGGGACAGGGGCTACCGGAGAGACCCAGTACTTC.

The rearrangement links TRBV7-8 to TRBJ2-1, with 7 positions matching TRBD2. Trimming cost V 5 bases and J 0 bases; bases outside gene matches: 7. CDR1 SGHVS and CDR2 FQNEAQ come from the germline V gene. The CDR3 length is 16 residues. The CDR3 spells CASSVGGRASYNEQFF. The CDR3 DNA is TGTGCCAGCAGCGTCGGAGGGAGGGCCTCCTACAATGAGCAGTTCTTC.

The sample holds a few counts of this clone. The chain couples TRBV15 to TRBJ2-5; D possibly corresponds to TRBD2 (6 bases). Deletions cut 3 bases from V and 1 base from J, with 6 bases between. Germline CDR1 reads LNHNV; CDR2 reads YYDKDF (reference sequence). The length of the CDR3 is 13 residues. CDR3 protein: CATSSGGQETQYF. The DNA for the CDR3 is TGTGCCACCAGCAGCGGGGGCCAAGAGACCCAGTACTTC.

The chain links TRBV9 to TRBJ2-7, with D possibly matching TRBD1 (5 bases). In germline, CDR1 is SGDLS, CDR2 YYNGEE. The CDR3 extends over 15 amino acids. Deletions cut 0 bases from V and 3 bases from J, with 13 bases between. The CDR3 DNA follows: TGTGCCAGCAGCGTAGAGGGCAGGGATAACTACGAGCAGTACTTC. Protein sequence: CASSVEGRDNYEQYF.

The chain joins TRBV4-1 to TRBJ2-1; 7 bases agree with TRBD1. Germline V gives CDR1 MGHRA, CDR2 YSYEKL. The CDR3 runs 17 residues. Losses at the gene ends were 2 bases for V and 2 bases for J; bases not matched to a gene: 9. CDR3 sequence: CASSQRPQGQTYNEQFF. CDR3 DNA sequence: TGCGCCAGCAGCCAACGACCACAGGGGCAAACCTACAATGAGCAGTTCTTC.

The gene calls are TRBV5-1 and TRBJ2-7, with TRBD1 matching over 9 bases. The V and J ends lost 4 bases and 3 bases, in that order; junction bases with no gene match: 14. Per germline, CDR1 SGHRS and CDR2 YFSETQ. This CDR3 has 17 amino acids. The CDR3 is CASSPQVGTGILYEQYF. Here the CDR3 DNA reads TGCGCCAGCAGCCCCCAGGTAGGGACAGGGATTCTCTACGAGCAGTACTTC.

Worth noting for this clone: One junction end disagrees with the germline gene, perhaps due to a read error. The DNA for the CDR3 is TGTGCCAGCAGCTTGGCCGGGCAGGGCTCCTACGAGCAGTACTTC. This encodes CASSLAGQGSYEQYF. This chain connects TRBV5-1 to TRBJ2-7, with D tentatively TRBD1 (5 bases). The CDR3 sequence is 15 residues long. Germline V gene data show CDR1 as SGHRS and CDR2 as YFSETQ.

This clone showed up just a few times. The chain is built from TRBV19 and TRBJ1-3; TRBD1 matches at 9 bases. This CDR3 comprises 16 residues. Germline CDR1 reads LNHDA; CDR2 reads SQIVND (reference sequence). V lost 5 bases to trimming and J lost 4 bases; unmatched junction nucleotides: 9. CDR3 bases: TGTGCCAGTAGTGCCCGACAGGGGGTAACAGGAAACACCATATATTTT. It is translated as CASSARQGVTGNTIYF. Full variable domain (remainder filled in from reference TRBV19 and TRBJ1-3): DGGITQSPKYLFRKEGQNVTLSCEQNLNHDAMYWYRQDPGQGLRLIYYSQIVNDFQKGDIAEGYSVSREKKESFPLTVTSAQKNPTAFYLCASSARQGVTGNTIYFGEGSWLTVV.

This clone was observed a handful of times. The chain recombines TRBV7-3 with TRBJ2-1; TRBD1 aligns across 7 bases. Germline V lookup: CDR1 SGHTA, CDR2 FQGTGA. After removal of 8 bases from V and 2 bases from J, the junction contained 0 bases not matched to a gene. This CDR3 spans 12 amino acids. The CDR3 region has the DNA TGTGCCAGCGGGACAGCCTACAATGAGCAGTTCTTC. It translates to CASGTAYNEQFF.

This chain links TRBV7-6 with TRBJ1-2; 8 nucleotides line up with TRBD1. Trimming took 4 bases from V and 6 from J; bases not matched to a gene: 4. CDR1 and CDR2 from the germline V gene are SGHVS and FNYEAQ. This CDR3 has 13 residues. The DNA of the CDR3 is TGTGCCAGCAGCTCCGGACAGGGACATGGCTACACCTTC. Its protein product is CASSSGQGHGYTF.

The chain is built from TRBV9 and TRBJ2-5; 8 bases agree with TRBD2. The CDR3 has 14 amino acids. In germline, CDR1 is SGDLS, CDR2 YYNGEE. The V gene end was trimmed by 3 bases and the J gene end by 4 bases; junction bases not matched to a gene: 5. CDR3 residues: CASSAGGAGETQYF. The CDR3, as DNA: TGTGCCAGCAGCGCCGGGGGGGCCGGAGAGACCCAGTACTTC.